The rows below give T cell receptor beta chains drawn from one sample of a study of CD8 T cells in ankylosing spondylitis. A single record per CDR3 protein comes from TCRdb applying MiXCR to the 5' RACE reads. This sample has some 340,000 distinct CDR3 sequences; approximately 15% occur once, and the top ten carry 0.9% to 1.2%. The material sequenced was blood, either unsorted or a sorted T cell fraction (not recorded which). These receptors all stem from a male donor with ankylosing spondylitis or in good health (not recorded which). CDR3s include the opening cysteine and the closing phenylalanine or tryptophan. A D gene is named only where the DNA matches it firmly. Only part of the rows carry a size: once, few, many, or a class if the clone is expanded.

TRBJ1-1 | TRBV20-1 | few | TRBD1 | CSARAPRVEGGALSGAEAFF
TRBJ2-7 | TRBV5-6 | . | . | CASSLETPITTNHYEQYF
TRBJ1-2 | TRBV5-4 | . | . | CASSVVGGPYGYTF
TRBJ2-1 | TRBV10-3 | few | . | CAISRDGSISSYNEQFF
TRBJ2-1 | TRBV12-3/TRBV12-4 | few | . | CASSDPGGRRNEQFF
TRBJ2-5 | TRBV7-8 | once | TRBD2 | CASSLGTSGRAQETQYF
TRBJ1-1 | TRBV5-1 | few | TRBD1 | CASSWGQVNTEAFF
TRBJ1-2 | TRBV12-3/TRBV12-4 | few | . | CASSFKSGDYGYTF
TRBJ1-1 | TRBV6-1 | . | . | CASNKEGLNTEAFF
TRBJ2-3 | TRBV7-9 | many | . | CASNTFQDTQYF
TRBJ1-1 | TRBV10-3 | . | . | CAISESLAGDHTEAFF
TRBJ2-5 | TRBV7-9 | few | . | CASSLVSGRGGETQYF
TRBJ1-3 | TRBV5-1 | many | . | CASSLTGQPSSGNTIYF
TRBJ2-6 | TRBV12-3/TRBV12-4 | few | TRBD1 | CASGRDSFYSGANVLTF
TRBJ1-5 | TRBV2 | few | TRBD1 | CASSEWTGGKGNQPQHF
TRBJ2-3 | TRBV20-1 | few | . | CSARAGPAWTDTQYF
TRBJ2-7 | TRBV12-3/TRBV12-4 | few | TRBD2 | CASSLVGGAGGTYEQYF
TRBJ2-7 | TRBV20-1 | few | . | CSARGGVAGASYEQYF
TRBJ2-7 | TRBV20-1 | . | . | CSANPPTGRTTYEQYF
TRBJ2-2 | TRBV12-3/TRBV12-4 | . | . | CASSLGIQLRSGELFF
TRBJ2-7 | TRBV5-1 | few | . | CASSLDVGATYEQYF
TRBJ2-2 | TRBV11-2 | . | . | CASSLIRGTGELFF
TRBJ2-7 | TRBV9 | many | . | CASSVEGGVYEQYF
TRBJ2-3 | TRBV5-1 | few | . | CASSPTGEMIADTQYF